This T cell receptor beta chain was recorded in a study of vaccination effects on CD4 cells after COVID-19. Study-level findings and limits: Only a few convalescent patients and no early post-infection timepoints featured in the study.

About this clone itself: Its antigen is undetermined.

Only in-frame clones appear in the TCRdb table, and some are missing; sequencing was by immunoSEQ multiplex PCR. Of about 45,000 clones detected, around 74% appear once; the ten largest clones hold under 30%. Before sequencing took place, the ViraFEST assay used viral peptide pools to expand antigen-specific CD4+ T cells. Subsequent to roughly 9 days of culture, CD4+ T cells were isolated. Sometime from March through December 2020, the person acquired a SARS-CoV-2 infection that PCR confirmed. Cultures received IL-2 medium that replaced half the medium on days 3 and 7. Germline CDR1 reads MDHEN; CDR2 reads SYDVKM. Trimming removed 5 bases at V and 7 bases at J, with 11 bases between. The length of the CDR3 is 12 residues.

The specimen comprised CD4+ T cells from PBMCs cultured with a peptide pool, sampled before COVID-19 vaccination. V is TRBV28 and J is TRBJ1-2, with a possible D match to TRBD1 (6 bases). The sequence came from a human donor who had a prior SARS-CoV-2 infection. The CDR3 region is CASSGRGAGYTF. DNA for the CDR3: TGTGCCAGCAGTGGACGGGGGGCTGGCTACACCTTC.